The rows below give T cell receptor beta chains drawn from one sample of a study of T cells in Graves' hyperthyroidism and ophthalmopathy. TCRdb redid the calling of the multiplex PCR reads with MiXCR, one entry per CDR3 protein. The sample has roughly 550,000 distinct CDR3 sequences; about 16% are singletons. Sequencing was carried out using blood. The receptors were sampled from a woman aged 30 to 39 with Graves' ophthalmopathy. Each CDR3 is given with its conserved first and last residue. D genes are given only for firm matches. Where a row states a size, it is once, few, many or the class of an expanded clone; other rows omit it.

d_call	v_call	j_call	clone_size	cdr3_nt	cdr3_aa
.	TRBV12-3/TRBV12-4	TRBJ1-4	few	TGTGCCAGCAGTCCCCAGCAGGGTAAGGGTGAAAAACTGTTTTTT	CASSPQQGKGEKLFF
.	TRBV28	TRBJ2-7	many	TGTGCCAGCAGTTTAAATTTGGGGGCGAAGATATACGAGCAGTACTTC	CASSLNLGAKIYEQYF
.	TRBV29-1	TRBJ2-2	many	TGCAGCGTTATGGAGGGAACCGGGGAGCTGTTTTTT	CSVMEGTGELFF
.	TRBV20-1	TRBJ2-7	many	TGCAGTGCTAGAGATGGGTCTTACGAGCAGTACTTC	CSARDGSYEQYF
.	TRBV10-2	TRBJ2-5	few	TGCGCCAGCAGTGAGAGGCTAGTTGATGAGACCCAGTACTTC	CASSERLVDETQYF
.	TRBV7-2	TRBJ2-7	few	TGTGCCAGCAGCTTGTGGGGGGCCCACGAGCAGTACTTC	CASSLWGAHEQYF
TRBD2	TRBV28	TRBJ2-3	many	TGTGCCAGCAGTTCTAGCGGGAGGGAGGCGTCTACGCAGTATTTT	CASSSSGREASTQYF
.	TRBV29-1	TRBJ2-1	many	TGCAGCGTTGTGGGGGTAAACAATGAGCAGTTCTTC	CSVVGVNNEQFF
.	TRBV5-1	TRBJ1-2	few	TGCGCCAGCAGCTTGGCCGTGGGCTCTACTTCGGGTGGCTACACCTTC	CASSLAVGSTSGGYTF
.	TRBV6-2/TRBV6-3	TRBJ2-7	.	TGTGCCAGCAGTTACTCGCTCCTTCTCCGTTCCTACGAGCAGTACTTC	CASSYSLLLRSYEQYF
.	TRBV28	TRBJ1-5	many	TGTGCCAGCAGTTTGTGTCTCGGGGCTTATAGCAATCAGCCCCAGCATTTT	CASSLCLGAYSNQPQHF
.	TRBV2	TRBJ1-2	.	TGTGCCAGCAGTGATAGGGGCTTCGGGGCGGGGGTCACCTTC	CASSDRGFGAGVTF
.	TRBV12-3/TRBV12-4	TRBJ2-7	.	TGTGCCAGCAGCCAGACAACAGGGACAGAGCAGTACTTC	CASSQTTGTEQYF
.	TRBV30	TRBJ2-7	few	TGTGCCTGGAGTGAAAACACCTACGAGCAGTACTTC	CAWSENTYEQYF
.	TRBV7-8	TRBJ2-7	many	TGTGCCAGCAGCCAACTAACCCTCACCACCTACGAGCAGTACTTC	CASSQLTLTTYEQYF
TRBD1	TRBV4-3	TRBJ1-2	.	TGCGCCAGCAGCCAACAGGGGGCCGAAGGCTACACCTTC	CASSQQGAEGYTF
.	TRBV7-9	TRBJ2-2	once	TGTGCCAGCAGCTCTCCCCTTAAAACGGCGGAGGTCACCGGGGAGCTGTTTTTT	CASSSPLKTAEVTGELFF
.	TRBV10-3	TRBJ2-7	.	TGTGCCATCAGTGAGCCCGGGACCGGAAAAGGCGAGCAGTACTTC	CAISEPGTGKGEQYF